This TCR beta chain was identified in a study of T cells in Graves' hyperthyroidism and ophthalmopathy. An absence of ophthalmopathy progression within 18 months meant stable Graves' hyperthyroidism. Reasons for excluding patients were uncontrolled infection, other autoimmune disease, pregnancy or lactation. The PBMCs were sourced from fresh peripheral blood (approximately 9 ml). The source material, RNA transcripts, was used to amplify TCR beta CDR3 regions. The TCR CDR3 first-round RT-PCR relied on the HTBI primer set. In TCRdb, the multiplex PCR reads were re-called with MiXCR into one record per CDR3 protein. In the table there are around 520,000 distinct CDR3 sequences, around 14% of which are singletons. The CDR3 has 16 residues. CDR1 is ENHRY and CDR2 is SYGVKD in the germline V gene. The V segment lost 4 bases and the J segment 0 bases; nucleotides outside the gene matches: 6. This clonotype was detected ten times or more.

The sample was blood. The genes are TRBV10-3 and TRBJ2-3, with 8 positions matching TRBD2. This TCR came from a woman under 30 with Graves' hyperthyroidism. The CDR3 DNA reads as TGTGCCATCAGTGGAGGGCTAGCGGGTAGCACAGATACGCAGTATTTT. Amino acids: CAISGGLAGSTDTQYF.